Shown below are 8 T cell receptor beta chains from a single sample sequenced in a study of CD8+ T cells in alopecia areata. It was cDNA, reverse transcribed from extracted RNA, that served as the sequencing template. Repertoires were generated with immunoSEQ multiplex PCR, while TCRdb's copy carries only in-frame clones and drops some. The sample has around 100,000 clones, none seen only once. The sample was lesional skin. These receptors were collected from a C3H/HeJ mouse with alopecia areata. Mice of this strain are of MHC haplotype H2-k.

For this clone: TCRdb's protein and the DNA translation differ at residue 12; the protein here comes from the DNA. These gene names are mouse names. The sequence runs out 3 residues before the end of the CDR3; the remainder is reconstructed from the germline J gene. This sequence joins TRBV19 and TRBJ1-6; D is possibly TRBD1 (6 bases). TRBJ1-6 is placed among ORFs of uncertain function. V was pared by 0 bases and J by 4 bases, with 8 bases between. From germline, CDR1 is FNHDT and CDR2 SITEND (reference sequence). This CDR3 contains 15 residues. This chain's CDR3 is CASSIGGLYNSPLYF. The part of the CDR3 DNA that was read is TGTGCCAGCAGTATAGGGGGGCTGTATAATTCGCCC.

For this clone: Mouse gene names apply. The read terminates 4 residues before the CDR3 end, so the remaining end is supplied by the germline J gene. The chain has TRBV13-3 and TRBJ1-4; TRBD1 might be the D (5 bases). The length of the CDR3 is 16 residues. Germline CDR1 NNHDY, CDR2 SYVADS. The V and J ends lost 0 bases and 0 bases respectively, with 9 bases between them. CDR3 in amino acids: CASSDVGVLSNERLFF. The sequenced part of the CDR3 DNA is TGTGCCAGCAGTGATGTAGGGGTTCTTTCCAACGAA.

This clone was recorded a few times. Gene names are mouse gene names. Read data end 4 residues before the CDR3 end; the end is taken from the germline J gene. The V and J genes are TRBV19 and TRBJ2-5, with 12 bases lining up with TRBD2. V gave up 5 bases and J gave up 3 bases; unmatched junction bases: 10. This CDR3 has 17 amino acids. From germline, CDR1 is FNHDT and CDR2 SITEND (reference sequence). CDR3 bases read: TGTGCCAGCAGCCCCCGACTGGGGGGGCTTCGACAAGAC. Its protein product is CASSPRLGGLRQD. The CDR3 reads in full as CASSPRLGGLRQDTQYF.

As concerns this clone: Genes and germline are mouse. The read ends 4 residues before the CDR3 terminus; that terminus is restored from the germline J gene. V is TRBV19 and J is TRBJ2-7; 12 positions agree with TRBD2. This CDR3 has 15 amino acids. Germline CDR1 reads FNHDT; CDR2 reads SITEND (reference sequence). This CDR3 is CASSIQDWGGYEQYF. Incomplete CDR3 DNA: TGTGCCAGCAGTATTCAGGACTGGGGGGGTTAT.

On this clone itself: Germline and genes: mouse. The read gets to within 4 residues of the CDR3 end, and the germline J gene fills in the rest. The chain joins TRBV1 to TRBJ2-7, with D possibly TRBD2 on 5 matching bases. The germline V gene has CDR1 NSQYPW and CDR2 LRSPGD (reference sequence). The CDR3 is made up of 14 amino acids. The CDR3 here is CTCSGLPSGYEQYF. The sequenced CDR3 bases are TGCACCTGCAGTGGACTCCCGTCTGGGTAT.

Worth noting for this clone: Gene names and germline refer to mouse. The covered CDR3 bases are TGCACCTGCAGGGACAGGGAAAGGTCCAACGAA. This sequence encodes CTCRDRERSNE. The whole CDR3 reads CTCRDRERSNERLFF. This sequence joins TRBV1 and TRBJ1-4; 8 bases match TRBD1. Read data end 4 residues before the CDR3 end; the end is taken from the germline J gene. The germline gives CDR1 NSQYPW, CDR2 LRSPGD (reference sequence). The ends lost 6 bases at V and 2 bases at J; junction bases unmatched: 5. The CDR3 length is 15 residues.

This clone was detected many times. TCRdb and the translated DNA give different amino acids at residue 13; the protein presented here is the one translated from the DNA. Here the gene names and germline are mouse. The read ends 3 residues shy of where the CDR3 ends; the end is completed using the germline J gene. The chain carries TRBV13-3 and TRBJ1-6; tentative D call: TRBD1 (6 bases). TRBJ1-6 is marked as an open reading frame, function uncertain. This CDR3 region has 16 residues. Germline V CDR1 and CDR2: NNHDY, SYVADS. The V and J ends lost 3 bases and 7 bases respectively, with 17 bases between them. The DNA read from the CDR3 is TGTGCCAGCAGTGCCCCCGGGACAAAAGGCAATTCGCCC. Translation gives CASSAPGTKGNSP. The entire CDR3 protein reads CASSAPGTKGNSPLYF.

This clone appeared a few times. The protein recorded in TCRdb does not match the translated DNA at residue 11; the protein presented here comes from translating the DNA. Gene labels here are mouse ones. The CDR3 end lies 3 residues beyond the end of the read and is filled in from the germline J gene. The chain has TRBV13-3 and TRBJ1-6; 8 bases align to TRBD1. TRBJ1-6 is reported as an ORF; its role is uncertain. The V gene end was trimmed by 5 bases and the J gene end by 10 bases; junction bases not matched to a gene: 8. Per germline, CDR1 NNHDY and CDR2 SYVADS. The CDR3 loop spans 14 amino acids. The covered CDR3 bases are TGTGCCAGCAGCCGGACAGGGAGAAGGTCGCCC. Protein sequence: CASSRTGRRSP. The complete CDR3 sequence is CASSRTGRRSPLYF.